A selection of T cell receptor beta chains follows, all from one sample in a study of beta chain features in type 1 diabetes. Clones were read by immunoSEQ multiplex PCR, and TCRdb kept only the in-frame ones, dropping some. The data hold 810,000 or so clones, with 15% to 20% observed a single time. Sequences were obtained from naive CD4+ T cells from blood. These receptors came from a woman between 18 and 29 years old in good health. Each CDR3 is given with its conserved first and last residue. D genes are given only for firm matches. Clone size is stated in some rows and not others, as once, few, many or a class when expanded.

clone size	D gene	V gene	J gene	CDR3 DNA	CDR3 protein
few	TRBD1	TRBV28	TRBJ1-5	TGTGCCAGCAGTTTATGGATAGACAGGGGGCGTCGTCAGCCCCAGCATTTT	CASSLWIDRGRRQPQHF
few	NA	TRBV28	TRBJ1-4	TGTGCCAGCAGTTTAGCGGGAAATACGGAAAAACTGTTTTTT	CASSLAGNTEKLFF
NA	NA	TRBV2	TRBJ2-7	TGTGCCAGCATAGAGGGGACCGAGCAGTACTTC	CASIEGTEQYF
few	NA	TRBV10-3	TRBJ2-6	TGTGCCATCAGTGAATTACACTCTGGGGCCAACGTCCTGACTTTC	CAISELHSGANVLTF
few	NA	TRBV5-1	TRBJ1-1	TGCGCCAGCAGCTTGGTTGTTAGCAACGCTGAAGCTTTCTTT	CASSLVVSNAEAFF
NA	NA	TRBV2	TRBJ1-2	TGTGCCAGCAGCTACGCGGGACAACCAGGTCGTGGCTACACCTTC	CASSYAGQPGRGYTF
few	NA	TRBV7-9	TRBJ1-3	TGTGCCAGCAGCTGGCAAGACTCTGGAAACACCATATATTTT	CASSWQDSGNTIYF
NA	NA	TRBV29-1	TRBJ1-3	TGCAGCGTTGGGGGACTCTCTGGAAACACCATATATTTT	CSVGGLSGNTIYF
NA	TRBD2	TRBV29-1	TRBJ2-2	TGCAGCGTCCGAGCGGGAGCTACCGGGGAGCTGTTTTTT	CSVRAGATGELFF
few	TRBD1	TRBV13	TRBJ2-5	TGTGCCAGCAGCAGACAGGGGTCAGAGACCCAGTACTTC	CASSRQGSETQYF
once	NA	TRBV28	TRBJ2-7	TGTGCCAGCAGTTTATCGCACGAGCAGTACTTC	CASSLSHEQYF
NA	TRBD1	TRBV7-3	TRBJ1-1	TGTGCCAGCAGCTCCGGGACAGGGAGTGAAGCTTTCTTT	CASSSGTGSEAFF
NA	NA	TRBV5-4	TRBJ1-1	TGTGCCAGCACCCTCCCCGTACACGAGAGTAACACTGAAGCTTTCTTT	CASTLPVHESNTEAFF
NA	NA	TRBV9	TRBJ2-2	TGTGCCAGCAGCGTTGGGCTCACCGGGGAGCTGTTTTTT	CASSVGLTGELFF
NA	NA	TRBV18	TRBJ2-1	TGTGCCAGCTCACCACTGTCATATGAGCAGTTCTTC	CASSPLSYEQFF
few	NA	TRBV5-6	TRBJ2-2	TGTGCCAGCAGCTCGGACCCGAACACCGGGGAGCTGTTTTTT	CASSSDPNTGELFF
NA	NA	TRBV5-1	TRBJ2-2	TGCGCCAGCAGCTTAACTGCAGGGACTTACACCGGGGAGCTGTTTTTT	CASSLTAGTYTGELFF
few	NA	TRBV6-5	TRBJ1-3	TGTGCCAGCAGTTACTCGCCGCTTTACTCTGGAAACACCATATATTTT	CASSYSPLYSGNTIYF
NA	TRBD2	TRBV7-2	TRBJ2-3	TGCGCCAGCAGCCAAGGGGCTAGCGGGCGGGATACGCAGTATTTT	CASSQGASGRDTQYF
NA	NA	TRBV27	TRBJ2-1	TGTGCCAGCAGTCCCCGTCTCTTAGGGCCTTACACGAACAATGAGCAGTTCTTC	CASSPRLLGPYTNNEQFF
few	TRBD2	TRBV5-4	TRBJ2-3	TGTGCCAGCAGCCGAAGACTAGCGGGAGGGGCTACAGATACGCAGTATTTT	CASSRRLAGGATDTQYF
few	NA	TRBV4-2	TRBJ2-6	TGTGCCAGCAGCCAAGATCGCACTCCCCAAGTCCTGACTTTC	CASSQDRTPQVLTF
few	NA	TRBV2	TRBJ1-2	TGTGCCAGCAGTGTGGACAGTTTCTATGGCTACACCTTC	CASSVDSFYGYTF
few	NA	TRBV28	TRBJ2-7	TGTGCCAGCAGTTTATGGGGGGCCAACGAGCAGTACTTC	CASSLWGANEQYF
NA	NA	TRBV28	TRBJ2-7	TGTGCCAGCAACACGGGGACTGGATCCTACGAGCAGTACTTC	CASNTGTGSYEQYF
few	NA	TRBV28	TRBJ1-2	TGTGCCAGCAAGTCCGACGGACACTATGGCTACACCTTC	CASKSDGHYGYTF
NA	NA	TRBV18	TRBJ1-1	TGTGCCAGCTCACAGGCCGCCTCGTGGCAGACGAACACTGAAGCTTTCTTT	CASSQAASWQTNTEAFF
few	TRBD1	TRBV7-2	TRBJ2-7	TGTGCCAGCAGTCAAGACGGACAGGCCTACGAGCAGTACTTC	CASSQDGQAYEQYF
NA	NA	TRBV19	TRBJ2-2	TGTGCCAGTAGTTTACGACGGACCGGGGAGCTGTTTTTT	CASSLRRTGELFF
NA	NA	TRBV2	TRBJ2-7	TGTGCCAGCAGTGTGAGCCCCACCTACGAGCAGTACTTC	CASSVSPTYEQYF
few	NA	TRBV5-4	TRBJ2-2	TGTGCCAGCAGCTTGGATCTCAGGGACACCGGGGAGCTGTTTTTT	CASSLDLRDTGELFF
few	NA	TRBV6-6	TRBJ1-2	TGTGCCAGCAGTCCGGGCTATGGCTACACCTTC	CASSPGYGYTF
few	NA	TRBV7-9	TRBJ1-2	TGTGCCAGCAGCTTAGCCAACAGTCCCTATGGCTACACCTTC	CASSLANSPYGYTF
few	NA	TRBV10-3	TRBJ2-3	TGTGCCATCAGCGACCGCCCATCAAAAGGGGTCGAGGGAAATACGCAGTATTTT	CAISDRPSKGVEGNTQYF
NA	NA	TRBV9	TRBJ2-1	TGTGCCAGCAGCGTAGTTGGCGGGGGCAGGAATGAGCAGTTCTTC	CASSVVGGGRNEQFF
few	TRBD2	TRBV5-1	TRBJ2-5	TGCGCCAGCAGCTTGGCCATTTCGCGGGGGGAGACCCAGTACTTC	CASSLAISRGETQYF
few	TRBD2	TRBV5-1	TRBJ2-2	TGCGCCAGCAGCTTTGTGTTTGTAGCGGGATCGGGCGGGGAGCTGTTTTTT	CASSFVFVAGSGGELFF
NA	NA	TRBV5-1	TRBJ2-1	TGCGCCAGCAGCTTGCATGGGAATAGAGACAATGAGCAGTTCTTC	CASSLHGNRDNEQFF
few	TRBD2	TRBV6-6	TRBJ2-7	TGTGCCAGCAGTAGGGCGGGAGTAATCCCAAACGAGCAGTACTTC	CASSRAGVIPNEQYF
few	NA	TRBV18	TRBJ2-7	TGTGCCAGCTCAGCGGGACAGCCCTACGAGCAGTACTTC	CASSAGQPYEQYF
few	NA	TRBV18	TRBJ2-3	TGTGCCAGCTCACCCAGTACGGGAGCAGATACGCAGTATTTT	CASSPSTGADTQYF
NA	NA	TRBV11-2	TRBJ2-1	TGTGCCAGCAGTCGACGGGGAGGAGATGAGCAGTTCTTC	CASSRRGGDEQFF
once	NA	TRBV4-1	TRBJ2-3	TGCGCCAGCAGCCAGTCCCGGGACCCTAGCACAGATACGCAGTATTTT	CASSQSRDPSTDTQYF
few	NA	TRBV5-4	TRBJ2-5	TGTGCCAGCAGCTTGGCCTTAGGACAGCAAGAGACCCAGTACTTC	CASSLALGQQETQYF
NA	TRBD1	TRBV27	TRBJ2-5	TGTGCCAGCAGTTTCCCAGACAGGGTAGAAGAGACCCAGTACTTC	CASSFPDRVEETQYF
few	NA	TRBV18	TRBJ2-7	TGTGCCAGCTCACCACCGGGACGGGAGCAGTACTTC	CASSPPGREQYF
few	TRBD1	TRBV4-3	TRBJ1-5	TGCGCCAGCAGCCAAGATTTGTTAGGGGGCATCGGTCAGCCCCAGCATTTT	CASSQDLLGGIGQPQHF
few	NA	TRBV15	TRBJ2-5	TGTGCCACCAGCCCCGGTCCGAAAGGGACCCAGTACTTC	CATSPGPKGTQYF
NA	TRBD2	TRBV10-3	TRBJ2-7	TGTGCCATCAGCTGGACTAGCGGGGATATGGGGGAGCAGTACTTC	CAISWTSGDMGEQYF